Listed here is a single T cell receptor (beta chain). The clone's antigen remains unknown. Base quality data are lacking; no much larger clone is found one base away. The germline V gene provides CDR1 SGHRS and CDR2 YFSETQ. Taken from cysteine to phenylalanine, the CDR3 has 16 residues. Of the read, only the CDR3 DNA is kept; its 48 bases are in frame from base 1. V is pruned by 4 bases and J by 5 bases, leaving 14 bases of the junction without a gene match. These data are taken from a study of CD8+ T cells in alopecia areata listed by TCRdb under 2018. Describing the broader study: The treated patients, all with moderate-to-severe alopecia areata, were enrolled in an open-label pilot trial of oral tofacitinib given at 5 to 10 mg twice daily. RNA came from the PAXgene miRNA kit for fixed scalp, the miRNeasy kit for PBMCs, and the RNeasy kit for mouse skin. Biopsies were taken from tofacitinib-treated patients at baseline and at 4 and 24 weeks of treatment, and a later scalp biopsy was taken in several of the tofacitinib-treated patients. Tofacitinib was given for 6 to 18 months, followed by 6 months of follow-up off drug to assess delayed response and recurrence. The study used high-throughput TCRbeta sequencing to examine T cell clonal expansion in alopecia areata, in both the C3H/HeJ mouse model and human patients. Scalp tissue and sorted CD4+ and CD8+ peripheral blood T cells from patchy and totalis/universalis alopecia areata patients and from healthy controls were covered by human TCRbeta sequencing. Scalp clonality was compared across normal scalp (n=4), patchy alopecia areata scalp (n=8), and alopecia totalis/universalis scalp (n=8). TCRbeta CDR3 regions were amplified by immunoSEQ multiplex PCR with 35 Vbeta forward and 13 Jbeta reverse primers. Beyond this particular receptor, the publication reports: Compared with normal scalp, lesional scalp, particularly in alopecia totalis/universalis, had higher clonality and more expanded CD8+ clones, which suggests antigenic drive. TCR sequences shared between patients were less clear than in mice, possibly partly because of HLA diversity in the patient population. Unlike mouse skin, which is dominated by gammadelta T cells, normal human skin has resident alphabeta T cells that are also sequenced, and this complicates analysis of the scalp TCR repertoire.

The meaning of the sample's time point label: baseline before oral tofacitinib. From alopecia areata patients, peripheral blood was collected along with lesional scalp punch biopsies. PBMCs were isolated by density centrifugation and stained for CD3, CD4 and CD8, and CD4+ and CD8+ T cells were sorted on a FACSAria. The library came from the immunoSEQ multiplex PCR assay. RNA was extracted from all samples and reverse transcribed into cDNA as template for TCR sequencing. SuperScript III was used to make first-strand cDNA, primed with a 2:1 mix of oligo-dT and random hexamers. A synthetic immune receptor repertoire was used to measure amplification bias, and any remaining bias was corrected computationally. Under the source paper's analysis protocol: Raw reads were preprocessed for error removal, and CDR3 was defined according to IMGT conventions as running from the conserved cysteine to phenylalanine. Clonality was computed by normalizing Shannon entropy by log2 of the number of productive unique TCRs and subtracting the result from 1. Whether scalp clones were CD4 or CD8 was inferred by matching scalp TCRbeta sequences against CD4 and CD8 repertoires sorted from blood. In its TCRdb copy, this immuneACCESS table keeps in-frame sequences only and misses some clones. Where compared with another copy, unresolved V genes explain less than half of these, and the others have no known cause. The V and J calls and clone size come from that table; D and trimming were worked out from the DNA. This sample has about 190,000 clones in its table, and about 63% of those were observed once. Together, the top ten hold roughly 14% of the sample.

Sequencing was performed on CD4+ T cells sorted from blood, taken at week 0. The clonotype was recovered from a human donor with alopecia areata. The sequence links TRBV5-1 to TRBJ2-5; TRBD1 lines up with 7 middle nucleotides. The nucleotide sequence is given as TGCGCCAGCAGCCTGAAGGGACAGAGCGGTAGGGAGACCCAGTACTTC. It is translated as CASSLKGQSGRETQYF. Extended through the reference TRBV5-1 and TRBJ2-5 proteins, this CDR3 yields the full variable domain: KAGVTQTPRYLIKTRGQQVTLSCSPISGHRSVSWYQQTPGQGLQFLFEYFSETQRNKGNFPGRFSGRQFSNSRSEMNVSTLELGDSALYLCASSLKGQSGRETQYFGPGTRLLVL.